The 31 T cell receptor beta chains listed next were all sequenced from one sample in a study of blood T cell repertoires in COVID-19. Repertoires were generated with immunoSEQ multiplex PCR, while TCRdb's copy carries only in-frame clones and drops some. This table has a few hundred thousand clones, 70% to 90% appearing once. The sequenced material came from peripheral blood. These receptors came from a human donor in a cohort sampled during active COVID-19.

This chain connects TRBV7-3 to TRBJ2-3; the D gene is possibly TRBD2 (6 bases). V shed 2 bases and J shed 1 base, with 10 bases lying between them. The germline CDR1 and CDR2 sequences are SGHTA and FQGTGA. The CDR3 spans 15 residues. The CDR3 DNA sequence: TGTGCCAGCAGCTTAGGGGAGGTGGGCACAGATACGCAGTATTTT. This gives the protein CASSLGEVGTDTQYF. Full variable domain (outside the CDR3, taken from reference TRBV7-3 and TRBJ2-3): GAGVSQTPSNKVTEKGKYVELRCDPISGHTALYWYRQSLGQGPEFLIYFQGTGAADDSGLPNDRFFAVRPEGSVSTLKIQRTERGDSAVYLCASSLGEVGTDTQYFGPGTRLTVL.

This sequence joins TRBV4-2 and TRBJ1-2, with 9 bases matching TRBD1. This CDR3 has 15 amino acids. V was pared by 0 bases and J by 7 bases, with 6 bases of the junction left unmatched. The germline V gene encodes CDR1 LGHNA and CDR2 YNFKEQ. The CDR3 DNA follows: TGTGCCAGCAGCCAAGATGAGGGACAGGGTCTTGGCTACACCTTC. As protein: CASSQDEGQGLGYTF.

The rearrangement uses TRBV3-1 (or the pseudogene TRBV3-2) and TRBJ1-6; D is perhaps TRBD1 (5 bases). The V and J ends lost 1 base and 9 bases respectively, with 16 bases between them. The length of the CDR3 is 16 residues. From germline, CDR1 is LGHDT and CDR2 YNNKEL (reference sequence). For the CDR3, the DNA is TGTGCCAGCAGCCAAGTGCGGGGCGGCGGGATTTCACCCCTCCACTTT. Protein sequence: CASSQVRGGGISPLHF.

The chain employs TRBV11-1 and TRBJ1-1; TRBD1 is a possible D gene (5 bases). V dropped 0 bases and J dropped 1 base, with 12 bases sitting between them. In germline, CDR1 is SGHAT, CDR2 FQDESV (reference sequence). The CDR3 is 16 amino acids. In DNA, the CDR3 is TGTGCCAGCAGCTTAGCGGGGCAGCTAACGAACACTGAAGCTTTCTTT. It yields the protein CASSLAGQLTNTEAFF. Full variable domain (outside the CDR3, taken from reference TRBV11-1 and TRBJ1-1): EAEVAQSPRYKITEKSQAVAFWCDPISGHATLYWYRQILGQGPELLVQFQDESVVDDSQLPKDRFSAERLKGVDSTLKIQPAELGDSAMYLCASSLAGQLTNTEAFFGQGTRLTVV.

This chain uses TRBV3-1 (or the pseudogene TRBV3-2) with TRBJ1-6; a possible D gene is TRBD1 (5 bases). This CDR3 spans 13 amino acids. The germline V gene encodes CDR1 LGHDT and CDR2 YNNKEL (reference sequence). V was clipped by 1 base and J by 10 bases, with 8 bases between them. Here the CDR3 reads CASSQAGRSPLHF. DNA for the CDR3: TGTGCCAGCAGCCAAGCAGGGCGATCACCCCTCCACTTT.

The CDR3 DNA follows: TGCGCCAGCAAACCAGGGTATAGCTACAATGAGCAGTTCTTC. This encodes CASKPGYSYNEQFF. The chain carries TRBV5-1 and TRBJ2-1, with a weak D call TRBD1 (5 bases). V was cut by 6 bases and J by 3 bases, with 13 bases left in between. CDR1 and CDR2 from the germline V gene are SGHRS and YFSETQ. The CDR3 totals 14 residues.

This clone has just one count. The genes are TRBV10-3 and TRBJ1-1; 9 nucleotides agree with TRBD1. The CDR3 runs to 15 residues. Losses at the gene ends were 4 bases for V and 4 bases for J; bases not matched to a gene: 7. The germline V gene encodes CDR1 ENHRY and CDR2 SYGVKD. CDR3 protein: CAISGTGARSTEAFF. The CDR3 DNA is TGTGCCATCAGTGGGACAGGGGCGAGAAGCACTGAAGCTTTCTTT.

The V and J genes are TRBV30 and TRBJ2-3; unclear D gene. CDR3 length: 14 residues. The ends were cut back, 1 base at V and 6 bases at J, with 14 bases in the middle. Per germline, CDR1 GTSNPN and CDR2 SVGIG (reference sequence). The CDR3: CAWSAIPPVDTQYF. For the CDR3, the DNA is TGTGCCTGGAGTGCTATCCCACCGGTGGATACGCAGTATTTT.

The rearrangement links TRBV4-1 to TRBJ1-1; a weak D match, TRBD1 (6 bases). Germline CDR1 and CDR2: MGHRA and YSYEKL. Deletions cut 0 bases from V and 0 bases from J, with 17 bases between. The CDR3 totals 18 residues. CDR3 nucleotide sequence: TGCGCCAGCAGCCAAGATGTGGCAGGGGCCACCCTGAACACTGAAGCTTTCTTT. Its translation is CASSQDVAGATLNTEAFF.

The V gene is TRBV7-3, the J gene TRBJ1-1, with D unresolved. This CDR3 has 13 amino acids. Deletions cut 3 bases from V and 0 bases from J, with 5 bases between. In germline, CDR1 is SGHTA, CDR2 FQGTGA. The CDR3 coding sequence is TGTGCCAGCAGCTTTAACATGAACACTGAAGCTTTCTTT. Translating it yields CASSFNMNTEAFF.

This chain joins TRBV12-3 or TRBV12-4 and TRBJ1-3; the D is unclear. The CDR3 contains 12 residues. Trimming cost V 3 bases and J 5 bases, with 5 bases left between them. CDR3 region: CASSFTRNTIYF. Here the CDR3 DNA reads TGTGCCAGCAGTTTTACTCGAAACACCATATATTTT.

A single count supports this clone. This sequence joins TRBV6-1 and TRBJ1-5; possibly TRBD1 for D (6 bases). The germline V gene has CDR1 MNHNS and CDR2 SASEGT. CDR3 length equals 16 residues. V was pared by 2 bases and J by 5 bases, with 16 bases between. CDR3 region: CASSEMRGNIDQPQHF. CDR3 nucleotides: TGTGCCAGCAGTGAAATGAGGGGGAATATCGATCAGCCCCAGCATTTT.

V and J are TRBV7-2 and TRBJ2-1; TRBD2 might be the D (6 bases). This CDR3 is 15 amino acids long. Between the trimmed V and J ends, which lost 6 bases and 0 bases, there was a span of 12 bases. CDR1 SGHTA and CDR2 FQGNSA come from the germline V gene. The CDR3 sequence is CASRERVSSYNEQFF. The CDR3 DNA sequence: TGTGCCAGCAGAGAGCGGGTAAGCTCCTACAATGAGCAGTTCTTC.

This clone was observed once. The CDR3 reads CATSDLGGDPPGELFF. CDR3 sequence (DNA): TGTGCCACCAGTGATCTTGGCGGGGACCCCCCCGGGGAGCTGTTTTTT. The V call is TRBV24-1, the J call TRBJ2-2, with TRBD2 as a possible D gene (6 bases). This CDR3 is 16 amino acids long. In germline, CDR1 is KGHDR, CDR2 SFDVKD. The V and J ends lost 3 bases and 6 bases respectively, with 16 bases between them.

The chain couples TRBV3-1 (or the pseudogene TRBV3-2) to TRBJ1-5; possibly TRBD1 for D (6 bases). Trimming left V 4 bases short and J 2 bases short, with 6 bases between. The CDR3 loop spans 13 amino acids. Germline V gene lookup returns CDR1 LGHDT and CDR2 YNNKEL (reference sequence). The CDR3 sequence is CASSPGGNQPQHF. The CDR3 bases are TGTGCCAGCAGCCCAGGGGGCAATCAGCCCCAGCATTTT.

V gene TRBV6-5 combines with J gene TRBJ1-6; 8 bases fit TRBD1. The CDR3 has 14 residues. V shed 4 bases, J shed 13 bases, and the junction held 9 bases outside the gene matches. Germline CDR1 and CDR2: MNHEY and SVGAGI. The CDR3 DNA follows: TGTGCCAGCAGTTCCGGACAGGGATCTCTTCCCCTCCACTTT. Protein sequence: CASSSGQGSLPLHF.

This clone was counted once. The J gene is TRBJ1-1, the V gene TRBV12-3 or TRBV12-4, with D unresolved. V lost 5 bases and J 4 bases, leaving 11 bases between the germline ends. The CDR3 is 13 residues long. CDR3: CASSRAAGTEAFF. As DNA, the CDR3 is TGTGCCAGCAGTCGAGCGGCAGGCACTGAAGCTTTCTTT.

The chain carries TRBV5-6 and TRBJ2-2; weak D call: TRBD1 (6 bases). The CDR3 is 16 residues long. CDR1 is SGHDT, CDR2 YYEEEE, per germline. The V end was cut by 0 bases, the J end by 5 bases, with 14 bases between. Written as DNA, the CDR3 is TGTGCCAGCAGCTTGGTGTGGTCAGGGGTTACCGGGGAGCTGTTTTTT. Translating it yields CASSLVWSGVTGELFF.

As DNA, the CDR3 is TGTGCCAGCTCACCAAGGGGCAACGAGCAGTACTTC. This sequence encodes CASSPRGNEQYF. The gene calls are TRBV18 and TRBJ2-7; weak D call: TRBD1 (5 bases). This CDR3 contains 12 residues. The V gene lost 2 bases and the J gene lost 5 bases, with 7 bases spanning the gap. The germline V gene has CDR1 KGHSH and CDR2 LQKENI.

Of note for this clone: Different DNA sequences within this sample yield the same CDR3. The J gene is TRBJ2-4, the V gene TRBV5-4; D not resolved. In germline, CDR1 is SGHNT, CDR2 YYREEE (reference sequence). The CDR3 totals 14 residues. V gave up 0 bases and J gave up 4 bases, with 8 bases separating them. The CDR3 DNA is TGTGCCAGCAGCTTGGGCCAGGCTAAAAACATTCAGTACTTC. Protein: CASSLGQAKNIQYF.

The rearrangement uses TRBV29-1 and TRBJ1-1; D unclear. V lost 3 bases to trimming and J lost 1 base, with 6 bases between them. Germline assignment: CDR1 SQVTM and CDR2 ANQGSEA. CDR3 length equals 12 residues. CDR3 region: CSVDPQNTEAFF. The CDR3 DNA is TGCAGCGTTGATCCACAGAACACTGAAGCTTTCTTT.

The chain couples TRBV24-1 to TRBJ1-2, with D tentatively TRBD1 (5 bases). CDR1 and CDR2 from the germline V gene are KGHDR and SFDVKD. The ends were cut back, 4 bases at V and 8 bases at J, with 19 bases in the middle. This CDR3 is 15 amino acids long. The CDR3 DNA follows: TGTGCCACCAGTGAATCTAAGGACACCAGCATGGGCTACACCTTC. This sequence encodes CATSESKDTSMGYTF.

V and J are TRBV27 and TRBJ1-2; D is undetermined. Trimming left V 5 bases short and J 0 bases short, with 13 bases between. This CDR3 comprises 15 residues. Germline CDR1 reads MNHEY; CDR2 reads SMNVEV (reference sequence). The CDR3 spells CASSPIDMANYGYTF. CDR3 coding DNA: TGTGCCAGCAGTCCGATTGACATGGCTAACTATGGCTACACCTTC.

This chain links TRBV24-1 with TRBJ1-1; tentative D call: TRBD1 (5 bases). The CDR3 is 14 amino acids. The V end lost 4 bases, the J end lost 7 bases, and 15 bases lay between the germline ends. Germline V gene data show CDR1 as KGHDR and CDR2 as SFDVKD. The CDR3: CATSDRSGHYEAFF. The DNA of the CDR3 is TGTGCCACCAGTGACCGTTCTGGACACTATGAAGCTTTCTTT.

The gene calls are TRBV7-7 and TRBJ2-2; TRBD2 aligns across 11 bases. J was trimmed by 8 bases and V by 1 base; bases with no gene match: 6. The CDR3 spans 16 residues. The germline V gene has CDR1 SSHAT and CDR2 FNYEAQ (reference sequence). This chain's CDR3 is CASSLDSSGGPGELFF. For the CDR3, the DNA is TGTGCCAGCAGCTTAGATTCTAGCGGGGGGCCAGGGGAGCTGTTTTTT.

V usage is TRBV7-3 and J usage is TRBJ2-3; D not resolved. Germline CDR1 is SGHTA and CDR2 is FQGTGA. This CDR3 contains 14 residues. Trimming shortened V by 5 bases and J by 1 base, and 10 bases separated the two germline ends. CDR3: CASSPLSGTDTQYF. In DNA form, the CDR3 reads TGTGCCAGCAGCCCCCTTTCGGGCACAGATACGCAGTATTTT.

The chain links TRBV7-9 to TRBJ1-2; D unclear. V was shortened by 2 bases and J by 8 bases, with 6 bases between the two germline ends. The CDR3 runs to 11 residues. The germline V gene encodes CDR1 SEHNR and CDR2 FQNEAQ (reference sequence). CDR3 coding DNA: TGTGCCAGCAGCTTAAACTCGGGCTACACCTTC. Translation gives CASSLNSGYTF.

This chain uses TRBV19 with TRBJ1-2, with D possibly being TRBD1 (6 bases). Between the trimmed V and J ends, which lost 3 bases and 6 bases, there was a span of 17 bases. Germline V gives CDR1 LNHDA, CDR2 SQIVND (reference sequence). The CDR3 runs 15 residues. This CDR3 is CASSIKATGWHGYTF. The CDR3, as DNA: TGTGCCAGTAGTATCAAAGCGACAGGTTGGCATGGCTACACCTTC. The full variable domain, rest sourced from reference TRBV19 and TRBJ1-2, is DGGITQSPKYLFRKEGQNVTLSCEQNLNHDAMYWYRQDPGQGLRLIYYSQIVNDFQKGDIAEGYSVSREKKESFPLTVTSAQKNPTAFYLCASSIKATGWHGYTFGSGTRLTVV.

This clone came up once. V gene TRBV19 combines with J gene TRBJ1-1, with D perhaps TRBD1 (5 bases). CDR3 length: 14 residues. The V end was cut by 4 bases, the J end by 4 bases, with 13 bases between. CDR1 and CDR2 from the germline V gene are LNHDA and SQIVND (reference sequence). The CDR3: CASSTRVGATEAFF. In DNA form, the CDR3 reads TGTGCCAGTAGTACCAGGGTAGGGGCCACTGAAGCTTTCTTT.

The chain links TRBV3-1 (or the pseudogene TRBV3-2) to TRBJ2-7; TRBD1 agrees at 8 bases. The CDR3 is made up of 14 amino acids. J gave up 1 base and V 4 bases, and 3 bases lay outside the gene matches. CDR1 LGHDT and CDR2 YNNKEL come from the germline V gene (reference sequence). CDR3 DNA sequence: TGTGCCAGCAGCCGACGGGACAGGTCCTACGAGCAGTACTTC. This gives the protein CASSRRDRSYEQYF.

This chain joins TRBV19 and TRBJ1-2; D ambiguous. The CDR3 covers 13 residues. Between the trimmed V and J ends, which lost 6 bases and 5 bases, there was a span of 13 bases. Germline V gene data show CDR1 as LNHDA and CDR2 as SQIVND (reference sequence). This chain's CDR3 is CASSPDTRYGYTF. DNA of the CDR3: TGTGCCAGTAGCCCTGACACTAGGTATGGCTACACCTTC. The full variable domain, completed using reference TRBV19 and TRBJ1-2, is DGGITQSPKYLFRKEGQNVTLSCEQNLNHDAMYWYRQDPGQGLRLIYYSQIVNDFQKGDIAEGYSVSREKKESFPLTVTSAQKNPTAFYLCASSPDTRYGYTFGSGTRLTVV.